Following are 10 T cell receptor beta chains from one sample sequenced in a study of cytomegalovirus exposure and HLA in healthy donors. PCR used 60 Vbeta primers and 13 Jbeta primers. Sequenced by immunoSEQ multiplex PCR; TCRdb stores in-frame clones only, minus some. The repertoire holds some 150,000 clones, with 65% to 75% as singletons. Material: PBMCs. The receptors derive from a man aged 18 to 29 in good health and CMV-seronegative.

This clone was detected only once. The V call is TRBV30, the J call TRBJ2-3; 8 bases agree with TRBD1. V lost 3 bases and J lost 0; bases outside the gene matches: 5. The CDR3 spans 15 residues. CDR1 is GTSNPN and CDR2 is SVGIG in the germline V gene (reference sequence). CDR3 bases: TGTGCCTGGAGGGCAGGGGGCCGGAGCACAGATACGCAGTATTTT. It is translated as CAWRAGGRSTDTQYF.

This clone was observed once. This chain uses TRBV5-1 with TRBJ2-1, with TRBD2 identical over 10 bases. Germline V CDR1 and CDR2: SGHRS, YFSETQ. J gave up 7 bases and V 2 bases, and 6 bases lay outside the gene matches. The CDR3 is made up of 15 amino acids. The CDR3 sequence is CASSFEAGGYNEQFF. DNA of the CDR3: TGCGCCAGCAGCTTCGAAGCGGGGGGGTATAATGAGCAGTTCTTC.

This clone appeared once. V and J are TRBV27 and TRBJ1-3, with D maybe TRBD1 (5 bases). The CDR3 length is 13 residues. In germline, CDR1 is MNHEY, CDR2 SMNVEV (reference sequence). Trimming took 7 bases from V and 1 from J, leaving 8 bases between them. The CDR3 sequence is CASMRGSGNTIYF. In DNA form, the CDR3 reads TGTGCCAGCATGCGGGGGTCTGGAAACACCATATATTTT.

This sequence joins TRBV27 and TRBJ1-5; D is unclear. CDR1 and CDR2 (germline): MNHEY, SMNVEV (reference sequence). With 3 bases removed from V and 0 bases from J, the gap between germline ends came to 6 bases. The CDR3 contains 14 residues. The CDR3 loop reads CASSFRGSNQPQHF. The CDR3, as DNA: TGTGCCAGCAGTTTCCGGGGTAGCAATCAGCCCCAGCATTTT.

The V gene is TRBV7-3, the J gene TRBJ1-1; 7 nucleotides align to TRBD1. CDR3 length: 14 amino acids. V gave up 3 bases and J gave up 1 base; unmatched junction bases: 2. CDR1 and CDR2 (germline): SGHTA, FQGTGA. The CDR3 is CASSLGTANTEAFF. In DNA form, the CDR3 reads TGTGCCAGCAGCTTGGGGACAGCGAACACTGAAGCTTTCTTT.

The CDR3 loop is CASSHGGVVQPQHF. The DNA of the CDR3 is TGCGCCAGCAGTCATGGGGGGGTCGTACAGCCCCAGCATTTT. This chain connects TRBV23-1 to TRBJ1-5; a possible D gene is TRBD1 (5 bases). TRBV23-1 has ORF status, its function being uncertain. The CDR3 has 14 amino acids. V shed 3 bases and J shed 7 bases, with 13 bases lying between them.

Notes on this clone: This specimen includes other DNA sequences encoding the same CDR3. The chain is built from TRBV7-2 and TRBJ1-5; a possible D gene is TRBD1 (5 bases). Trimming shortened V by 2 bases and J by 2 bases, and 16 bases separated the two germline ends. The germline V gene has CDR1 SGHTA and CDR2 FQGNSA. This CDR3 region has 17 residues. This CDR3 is CASSLSWGGEGNQPQHF. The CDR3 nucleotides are TGTGCCAGCAGCTTATCGTGGGGGGGGGAGGGCAATCAGCCCCAGCATTTT.

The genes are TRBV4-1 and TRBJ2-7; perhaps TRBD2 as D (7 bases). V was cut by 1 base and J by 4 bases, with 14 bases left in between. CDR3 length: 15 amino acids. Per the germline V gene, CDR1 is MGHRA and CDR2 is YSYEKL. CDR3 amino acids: CASSQAMRGQYEQYF. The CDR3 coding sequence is TGCGCCAGCAGCCAAGCGATGCGGGGGCAATACGAGCAGTACTTC.

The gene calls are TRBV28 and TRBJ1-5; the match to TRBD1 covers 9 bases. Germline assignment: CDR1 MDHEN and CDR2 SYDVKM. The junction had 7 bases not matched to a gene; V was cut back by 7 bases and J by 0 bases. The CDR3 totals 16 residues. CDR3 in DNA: TGTGCCAGCACCGCAGGGACAGGGTATAGCAATCAGCCCCAGCATTTT. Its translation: CASTAGTGYSNQPQHF.

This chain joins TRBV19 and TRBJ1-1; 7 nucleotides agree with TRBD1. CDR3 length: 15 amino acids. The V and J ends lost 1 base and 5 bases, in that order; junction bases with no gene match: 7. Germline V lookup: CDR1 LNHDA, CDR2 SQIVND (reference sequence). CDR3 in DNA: TGTGCCAGTAGTATAGGGCCGACAGGGCAAACTGAAGCTTTCTTT. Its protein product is CASSIGPTGQTEAFF.